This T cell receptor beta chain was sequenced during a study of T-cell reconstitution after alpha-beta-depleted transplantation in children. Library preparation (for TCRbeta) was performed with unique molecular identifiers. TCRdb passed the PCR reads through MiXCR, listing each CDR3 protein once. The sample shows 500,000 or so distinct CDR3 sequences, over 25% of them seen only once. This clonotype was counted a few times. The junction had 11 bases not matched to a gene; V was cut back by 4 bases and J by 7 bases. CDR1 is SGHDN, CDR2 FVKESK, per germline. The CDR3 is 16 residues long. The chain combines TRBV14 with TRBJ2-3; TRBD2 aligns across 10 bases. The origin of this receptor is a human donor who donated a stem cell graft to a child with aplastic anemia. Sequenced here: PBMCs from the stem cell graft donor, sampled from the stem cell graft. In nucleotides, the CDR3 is TGTGCCAGCAGCCCACCCTCTAGCGGGAGTAGGAATACGCAGTATTTT. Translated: CASSPPSSGSRNTQYF.